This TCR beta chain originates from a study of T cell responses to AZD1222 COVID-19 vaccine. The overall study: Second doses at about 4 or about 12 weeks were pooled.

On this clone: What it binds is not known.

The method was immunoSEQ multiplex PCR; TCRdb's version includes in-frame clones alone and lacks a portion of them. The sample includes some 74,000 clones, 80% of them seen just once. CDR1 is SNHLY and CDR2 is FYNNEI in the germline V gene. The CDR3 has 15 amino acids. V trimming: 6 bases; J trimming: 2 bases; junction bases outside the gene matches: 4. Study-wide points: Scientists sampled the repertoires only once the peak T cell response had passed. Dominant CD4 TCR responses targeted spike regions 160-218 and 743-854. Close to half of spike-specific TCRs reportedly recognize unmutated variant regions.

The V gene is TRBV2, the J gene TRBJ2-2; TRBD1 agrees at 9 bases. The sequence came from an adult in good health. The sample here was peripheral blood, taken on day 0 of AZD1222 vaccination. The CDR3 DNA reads TGTGCCAGCAGACCGGGACAGGGAAACACCGGGGAGCTGTTTTTT. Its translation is CASRPGQGNTGELFF.